The rows below give T cell receptor beta chains drawn from one sample of a study of T-cell memory formation after mild COVID-19. TCRdb re-analysed the 5' RACE reads in MiXCR, keeping a single row per CDR3 protein. The sample holds just over 300,000 distinct CDR3 sequences, roughly 21% seen once. Sequencing used PBMCs or a T cell subset sorted from them (not recorded which). These receptors were collected from a man younger than 30 who had mild COVID-19 (a few samples of this study predate the infection). Cell type and time point are not known. CDR3s include the opening cysteine and the closing phenylalanine or tryptophan. The D gene is left open where the match is weak. Clone sizes are given selectively: once, few, many, or a class where the clone is expanded.

>.|TRBJ2-2|TRBV12-3/TRBV12-4|.
TGTGCCAGCGTTGGGCGGACCGGGGAGCTGTTTTTT
CASVGRTGELFF
>.|TRBJ2-4|TRBV10-3|.
TGTGCCATCAGTGACCGGACAGCTGGCATTCAGTACTTC
CAISDRTAGIQYF
>.|TRBJ1-2|TRBV5-4|.
TGTGCCAGCAGCTTGGAACGGTCATATGGCTACACCTTC
CASSLERSYGYTF
>.|TRBJ2-1|TRBV7-9|.
TGTGCCAGCAGCCCTCAGTCTGAGCAGTTCTTC
CASSPQSEQFF
>few|TRBJ2-5|TRBV23-1|.
TGCGCCAGGGGGGGAGAGACCCAGTACTTC
CARGGETQYF
>.|TRBJ1-1|TRBV28|TRBD1
TGTGCCAGCAGCTCCGCCTCGACAGGGGACACTGAAGCTTTCTTT
CASSSASTGDTEAFF
>.|TRBJ2-1|TRBV6-5|.
TGTGCCAGCAGTTCATACGCACTCGGCAATGAGCAGTTCTTC
CASSSYALGNEQFF
>few|TRBJ2-1|TRBV27|TRBD2
TGTGCCAGCACCCGAGGGCTAGCGGGGAACTCCTACAATGAGCAGTTCTTC
CASTRGLAGNSYNEQFF
>.|TRBJ1-1|TRBV3-1|TRBD1
TGTGCCAGCAGCCAGGGGACAGGGAATTGGGGAAAGAACACTGAAGCTTTCTTT
CASSQGTGNWGKNTEAFF
>.|TRBJ1-6|TRBV5-1|TRBD1
TGCGCCAGCAGCACAGGGGGGCCATCACCCCTCCACTTT
CASSTGGPSPLHF
>many|TRBJ1-1|TRBV7-2|TRBD1
TGTGCCAGCAGCTTAGGCCCACAGGGGGCTTTCTTT
CASSLGPQGAFF
>few|TRBJ2-7|TRBV11-2|.
TGTGCCAGCCGTTCCAGCGGCTCCTACGAGCAGTACTTC
CASRSSGSYEQYF